One sample yielded the 14 T cell receptor beta chains listed below, sequenced in a study of blood T cell repertoires in COVID-19. Method: immunoSEQ multiplex PCR; TCRdb's copy keeps in-frame clones and lacks some. The sample carries 60,000 to 85,000 clones, 70% to 90% recorded once. Source material: peripheral blood. The receptor set was obtained from a man aged 65 to 79 with acute or convalescent COVID-19.

The chain is built from TRBV7-2 and TRBJ1-1; D gene uncertain. V lost 1 base and J 4 bases, leaving 10 bases between the germline ends. From germline, CDR1 is SGHTA and CDR2 FQGNSA. The CDR3 loop spans 14 amino acids. The CDR3 protein is CASSLGGGGTEAFF. Written as DNA, the CDR3 is TGTGCCAGCAGCTTAGGCGGAGGTGGCACTGAAGCTTTCTTT.

The V call is TRBV6-5, the J call TRBJ2-5, with a possible D match to TRBD1 (6 bases). The length of the CDR3 is 15 residues. Germline values: CDR1 MNHEY, CDR2 SVGAGI. With 0 bases removed from V and 3 bases from J, the gap between germline ends came to 11 bases. The CDR3 reads CASSYSNREEETQYF. The CDR3 DNA reads as TGTGCCAGCAGTTACTCGAACAGGGAAGAAGAGACCCAGTACTTC.

The chain employs TRBV2 and TRBJ2-7; possible D gene TRBD2, 5 bases. Trimming removed 6 bases at V and 2 bases at J, with 14 bases between. This CDR3 has 14 residues. The V gene's germline CDR1 is SNHLY and CDR2 FYNNEI. The CDR3 DNA reads as TGTGCCAGCAGCGCACCCGGGATTCCCTACGAGCAGTACTTC. This encodes CASSAPGIPYEQYF.

CDR3 loop: CAINDRDRGLETQYF. For the CDR3, the DNA is TGTGCCATCAACGACCGGGACAGGGGGCTAGAGACCCAGTACTTC. The chain carries TRBV10-3 and TRBJ2-5; 12 bases are a match to TRBD1. This CDR3 spans 15 amino acids. Trimming took 7 bases from V and 4 from J; bases not matched to a gene: 7. CDR1 is ENHRY, CDR2 SYGVKD, per germline.

The chain links TRBV5-4 to TRBJ2-1, with 7 bases that match TRBD2. J was trimmed by 9 bases and V by 4 bases; bases with no gene match: 10. Looked up from germline, CDR1 is SGHNT and CDR2 is YYREEE (reference sequence). The CDR3 length is 14 residues. CDR3 residues: CASSPTLASGEQFF. In nucleotides, the CDR3 is TGTGCCAGCAGCCCTACGTTGGCTAGCGGTGAGCAGTTCTTC.

This chain links TRBV29-1 with TRBJ2-7; 7 bases line up with TRBD1. CDR1 and CDR2 from the germline V gene are SQVTM and ANQGSEA. J gave up 3 bases and V 6 bases, and 5 bases lay outside the gene matches. CDR3 length: 12 residues. In nucleotides, the CDR3 is TGCAGCGTCACGACAGGGAACTACGAGCAGTACTTC. Translating it yields CSVTTGNYEQYF.

The genes are TRBV2 and TRBJ1-6, with a possible D match to TRBD1 (5 bases). Germline V gene lookup returns CDR1 SNHLY and CDR2 FYNNEI. V lost 2 bases and J lost 5, with 10 bases in between. The CDR3 runs to 15 residues. Written as DNA, the CDR3 is TGTGCCAGCAGTGAACGGGGGACTAATAATTCACCCCTCCACTTT. It translates to CASSERGTNNSPLHF.

The table lists this clone with a count of one. The gene calls are TRBV29-1 and TRBJ2-7; 7 nucleotides line up with TRBD2. After removal of 6 bases from V and 3 bases from J, the junction contained 5 bases not matched to a gene. The length of the CDR3 is 12 residues. Germline V gene data show CDR1 as SQVTM and CDR2 as ANQGSEA. The CDR3 loop is CSVGSGVYEQYF. As DNA, the CDR3 is TGCAGCGTCGGCAGCGGGGTCTACGAGCAGTACTTC.

This chain joins TRBV14 and TRBJ1-2; TRBD1 might be the D (6 bases). This CDR3 region has 14 residues. With 3 bases removed from V and 8 bases from J, the gap between germline ends came to 16 bases. CDR1 is SGHDN and CDR2 is FVKESK in the germline V gene. CDR3 residues: CASSQPTGLGGYTF. CDR3 nucleotide sequence: TGTGCCAGCAGCCAGCCTACAGGGCTAGGAGGCTACACCTTC. The full variable domain, rest sourced from reference TRBV14 and TRBJ1-2, is EAGVTQFPSHSVIEKGQTVTLRCDPISGHDNLYWYRRVMGKEIKFLLHFVKESKQDESGMPNNRFLAERTGGTYSTLKVQPAELEDSGVYFCASSQPTGLGGYTFGSGTRLTVV.

This clone was picked up a small number of times. The chain combines TRBV2 with TRBJ2-2; 8 positions match TRBD2. Germline lookup yields CDR1 SNHLY and CDR2 FYNNEI. This CDR3 has 16 amino acids. V was pared by 4 bases and J by 7 bases, with 11 bases of the junction left unmatched. CDR3 sequence (DNA): TGTGCCAGCAGTGCAGATTTGGCGGGAGGTGACGGGGAGCTGTTTTTT. Translated, it gives CASSADLAGGDGELFF. Full variable domain (outside the CDR3, taken from reference TRBV2 and TRBJ2-2): EPEVTQTPSHQVTQMGQEVILRCVPISNHLYFYWYRQILGQKVEFLVSFYNNEISEKSEIFDDQFSVERPDGSNFTLKIRSTKLEDSAMYFCASSADLAGGDGELFFGEGSRLTVL.

A single count supports this clone. V gene TRBV7-2 combines with J gene TRBJ2-2; 8 positions match TRBD2. This CDR3 has 17 amino acids. The V and J ends lost 7 bases and 5 bases, in that order; junction bases with no gene match: 15. Germline V gives CDR1 SGHTA, CDR2 FQGNSA. CDR3 coding DNA: TGTGCCAGCACTAGAGTGGGCGGCGGGGGGAATACCGGGGAGCTGTTTTTT. This codes for CASTRVGGGGNTGELFF.

The chain links TRBV5-1 to TRBJ2-7; 8 bases map to TRBD1. The V gene end was trimmed by 4 bases and the J gene end by 2 bases; junction bases not matched to a gene: 14. The CDR3 runs 17 residues. Germline assignment: CDR1 SGHRS and CDR2 YFSETQ. The CDR3 reads CASSPAGQGMVAYEQYF. The CDR3 nucleotides are TGCGCCAGCAGCCCCGCCGGACAGGGCATGGTAGCCTACGAGCAGTACTTC.

The chain recombines TRBV2 with TRBJ1-2, with unresolved D. V was clipped by 3 bases and J by 3 bases, with 14 bases between them. CDR1 is SNHLY and CDR2 is FYNNEI in the germline V gene. This CDR3 contains 15 residues. CDR3 residues: CASSESRANHYGYTF. CDR3 coding DNA: TGTGCCAGCAGTGAGTCGAGGGCGAATCACTATGGCTACACCTTC.

A single count supports this clone. V usage is TRBV6-5 and J usage is TRBJ1-4; TRBD1 matches 7 bases. After removal of 5 bases from V and 1 base from J, the junction contained 4 bases not matched to a gene. CDR3 length equals 15 residues. CDR1 and CDR2 (germline): MNHEY, SVGAGI. CDR3 sequence reads: CASSRQGGTNEKLFF. CDR3 nucleotide sequence: TGTGCCAGCAGTCGACAGGGAGGAACTAATGAAAAACTGTTTTTT.